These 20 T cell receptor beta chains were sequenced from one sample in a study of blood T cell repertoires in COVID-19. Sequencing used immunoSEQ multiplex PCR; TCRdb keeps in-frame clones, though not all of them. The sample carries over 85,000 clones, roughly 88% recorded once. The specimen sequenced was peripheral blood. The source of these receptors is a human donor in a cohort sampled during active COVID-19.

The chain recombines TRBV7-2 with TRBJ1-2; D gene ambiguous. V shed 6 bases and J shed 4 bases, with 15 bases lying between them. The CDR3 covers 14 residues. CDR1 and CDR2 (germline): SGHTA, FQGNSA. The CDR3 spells CASSSGIAPYGYTF. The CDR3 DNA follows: TGTGCCAGCAGTTCGGGGATCGCCCCCTATGGCTACACCTTC.

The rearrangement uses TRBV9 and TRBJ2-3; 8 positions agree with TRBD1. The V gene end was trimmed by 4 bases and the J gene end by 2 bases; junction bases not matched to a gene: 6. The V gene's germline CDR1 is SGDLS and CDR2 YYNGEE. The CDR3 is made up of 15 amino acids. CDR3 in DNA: TGTGCCAGCAGCCCTGAGACAGGGGCCACAGATACGCAGTATTTT. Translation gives CASSPETGATDTQYF.

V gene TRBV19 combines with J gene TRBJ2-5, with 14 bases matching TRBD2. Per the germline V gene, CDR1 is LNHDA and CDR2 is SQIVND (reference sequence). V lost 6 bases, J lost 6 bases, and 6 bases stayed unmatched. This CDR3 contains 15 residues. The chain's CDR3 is CASSTGTSGGQTQYF. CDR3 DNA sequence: TGTGCCAGTAGCACCGGGACTAGCGGGGGACAGACCCAGTACTTC.

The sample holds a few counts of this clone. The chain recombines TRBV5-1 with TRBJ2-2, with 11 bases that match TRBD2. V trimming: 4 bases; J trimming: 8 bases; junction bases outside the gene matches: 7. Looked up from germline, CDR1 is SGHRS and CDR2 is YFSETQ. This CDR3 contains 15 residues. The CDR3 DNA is TGCGCCAGCAGCCTAGCTAGCGGGAGGTCTGGGGAGCTGTTTTTT. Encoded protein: CASSLASGRSGELFF. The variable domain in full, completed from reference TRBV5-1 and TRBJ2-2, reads KAGVTQTPRYLIKTRGQQVTLSCSPISGHRSVSWYQQTPGQGLQFLFEYFSETQRNKGNFPGRFSGRQFSNSRSEMNVSTLELGDSALYLCASSLASGRSGELFFGEGSRLTVL.

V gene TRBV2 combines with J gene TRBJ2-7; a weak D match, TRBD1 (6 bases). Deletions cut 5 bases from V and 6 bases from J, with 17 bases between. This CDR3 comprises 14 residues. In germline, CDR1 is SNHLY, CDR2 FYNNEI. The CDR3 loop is CASSSGTRVSEQYF. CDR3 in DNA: TGTGCCAGCAGTTCCGGGACAAGGGTGTCCGAGCAGTACTTC. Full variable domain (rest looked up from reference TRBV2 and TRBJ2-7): EPEVTQTPSHQVTQMGQEVILRCVPISNHLYFYWYRQILGQKVEFLVSFYNNEISEKSEIFDDQFSVERPDGSNFTLKIRSTKLEDSAMYFCASSSGTRVSEQYFGPGTRLTVT.

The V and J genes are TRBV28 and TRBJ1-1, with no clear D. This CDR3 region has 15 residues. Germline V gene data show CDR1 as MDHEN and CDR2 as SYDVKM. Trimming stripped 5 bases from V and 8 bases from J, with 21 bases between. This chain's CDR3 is CASSPPEGAGREAFF. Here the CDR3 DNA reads TGTGCCAGCAGTCCACCGGAGGGTGCCGGGAGAGAAGCTTTCTTT. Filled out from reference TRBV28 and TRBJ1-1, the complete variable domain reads DVKVTQSSRYLVKRTGEKVFLECVQDMDHENMFWYRQDPGLGLRLIYFSYDVKMKEKGDIPEGYSVSREKKERFSLILESASTNQTSMYLCASSPPEGAGREAFFGQGTRLTVV.

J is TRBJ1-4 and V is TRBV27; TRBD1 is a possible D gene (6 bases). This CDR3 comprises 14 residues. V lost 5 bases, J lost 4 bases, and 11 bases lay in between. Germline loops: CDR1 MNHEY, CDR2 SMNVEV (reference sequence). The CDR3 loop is CASSRGGYNEKLFF. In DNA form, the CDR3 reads TGTGCCAGCAGTAGGGGGGGATATAATGAAAAACTGTTTTTT.

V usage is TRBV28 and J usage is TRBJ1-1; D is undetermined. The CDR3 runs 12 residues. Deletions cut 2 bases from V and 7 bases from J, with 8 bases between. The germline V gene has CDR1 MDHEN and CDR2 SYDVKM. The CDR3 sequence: CASSLGQLEAFF. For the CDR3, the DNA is TGTGCCAGCAGTTTAGGGCAGCTTGAAGCTTTCTTT.

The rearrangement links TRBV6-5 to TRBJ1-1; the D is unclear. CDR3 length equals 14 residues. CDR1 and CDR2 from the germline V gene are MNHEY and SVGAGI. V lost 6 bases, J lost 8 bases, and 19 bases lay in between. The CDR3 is CASSRSPKEGEAFF. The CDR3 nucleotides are TGTGCCAGCAGCCGCTCCCCCAAAGAGGGCGAAGCTTTCTTT.

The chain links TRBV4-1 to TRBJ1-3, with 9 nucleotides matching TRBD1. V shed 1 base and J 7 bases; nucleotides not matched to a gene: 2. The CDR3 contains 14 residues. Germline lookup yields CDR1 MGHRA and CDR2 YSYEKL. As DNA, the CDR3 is TGCGCCAGCAGCCAAGTGGACAGGGGCAACACCATATATTTT. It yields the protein CASSQVDRGNTIYF.

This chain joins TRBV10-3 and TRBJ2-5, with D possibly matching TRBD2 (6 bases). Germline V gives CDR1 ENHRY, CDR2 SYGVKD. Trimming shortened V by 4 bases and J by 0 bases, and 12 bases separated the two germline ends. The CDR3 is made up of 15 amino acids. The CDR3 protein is CAISGTTMYQETQYF. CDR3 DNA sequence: TGTGCCATCAGTGGGACTACTATGTACCAAGAGACCCAGTACTTC.

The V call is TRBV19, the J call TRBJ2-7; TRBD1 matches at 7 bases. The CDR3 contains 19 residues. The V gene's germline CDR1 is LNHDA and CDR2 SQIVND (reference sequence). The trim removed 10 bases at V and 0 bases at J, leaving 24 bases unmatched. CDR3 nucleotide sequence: TGTGCCATCCGAACAGTGTACAGGGGACCAGGCGTCAGCTCCTACGAGCAGTACTTC. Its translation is CAIRTVYRGPGVSSYEQYF.

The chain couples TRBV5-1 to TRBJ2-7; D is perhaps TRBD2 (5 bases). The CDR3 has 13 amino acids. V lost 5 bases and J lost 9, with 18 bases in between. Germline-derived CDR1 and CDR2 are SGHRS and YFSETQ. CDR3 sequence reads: CASRREGSAGQYF. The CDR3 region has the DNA TGCGCCAGCAGGAGGGAAGGATCGGCCGGGCAGTACTTC.

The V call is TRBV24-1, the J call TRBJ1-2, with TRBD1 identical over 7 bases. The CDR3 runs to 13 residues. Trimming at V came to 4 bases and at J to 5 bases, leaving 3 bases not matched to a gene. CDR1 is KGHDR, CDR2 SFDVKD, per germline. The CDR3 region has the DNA TGTGCCACCAGTGACTTGACAGGGTATGGCTACACCTTC. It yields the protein CATSDLTGYGYTF.

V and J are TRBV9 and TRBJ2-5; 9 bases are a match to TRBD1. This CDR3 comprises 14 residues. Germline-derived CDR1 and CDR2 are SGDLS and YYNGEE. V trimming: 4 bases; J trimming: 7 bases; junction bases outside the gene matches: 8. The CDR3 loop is CASSLPGQGVTQYF. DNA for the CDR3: TGTGCCAGCAGCCTCCCGGGACAGGGAGTGACCCAGTACTTC. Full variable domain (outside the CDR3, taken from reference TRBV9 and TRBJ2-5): DSGVTQTPKHLITATGQRVTLRCSPRSGDLSVYWYQQSLDQGLQFLIQYYNGEERAKGNILERFSAQQFPDLHSELNLSSLELGDSALYFCASSLPGQGVTQYFGPGTRLLVL.

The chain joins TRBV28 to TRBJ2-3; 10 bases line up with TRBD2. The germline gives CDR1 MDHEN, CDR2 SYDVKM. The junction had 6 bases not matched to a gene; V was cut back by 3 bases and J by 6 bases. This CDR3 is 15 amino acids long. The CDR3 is CASSLGMTSGDTQYF. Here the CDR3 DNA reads TGTGCCAGCAGTTTGGGTATGACTAGCGGGGATACGCAGTATTTT.

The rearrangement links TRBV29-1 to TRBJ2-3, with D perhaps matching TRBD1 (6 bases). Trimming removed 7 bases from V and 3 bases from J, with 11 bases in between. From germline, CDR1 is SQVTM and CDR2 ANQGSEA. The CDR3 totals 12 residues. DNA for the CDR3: TGCAGCGGGACAGAAGCGACAGATACGCAGTATTTT. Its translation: CSGTEATDTQYF.

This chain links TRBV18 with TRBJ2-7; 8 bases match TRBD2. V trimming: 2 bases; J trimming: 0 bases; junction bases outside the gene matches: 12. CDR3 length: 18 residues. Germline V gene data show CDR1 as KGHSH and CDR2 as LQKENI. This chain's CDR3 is CASSPGPELAVGSYEQYF. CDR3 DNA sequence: TGTGCCAGCTCACCAGGGCCAGAACTAGCGGTCGGCTCCTACGAGCAGTACTTC. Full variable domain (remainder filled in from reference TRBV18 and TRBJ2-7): NAGVMQNPRHLVRRRGQEARLRCSPMKGHSHVYWYRQLPEEGLKFMVYLQKENIIDESGMPKERFSAEFPKEGPSILRIQQVVRGDSAAYFCASSPGPELAVGSYEQYFGPGTRLTVT.

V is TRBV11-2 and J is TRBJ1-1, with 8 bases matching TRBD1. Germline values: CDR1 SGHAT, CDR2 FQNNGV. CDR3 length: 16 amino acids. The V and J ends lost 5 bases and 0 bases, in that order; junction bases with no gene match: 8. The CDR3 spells CASSRGTGYMNTEAFF. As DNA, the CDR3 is TGTGCCAGCAGCCGTGGGACAGGTTACATGAACACTGAAGCTTTCTTT.

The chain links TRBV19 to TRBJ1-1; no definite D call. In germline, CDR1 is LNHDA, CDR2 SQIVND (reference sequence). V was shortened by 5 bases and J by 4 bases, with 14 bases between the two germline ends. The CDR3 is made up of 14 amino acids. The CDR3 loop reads CASSPSGGFTEAFF. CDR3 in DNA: TGTGCCAGTAGTCCCTCCGGCGGGTTCACTGAAGCTTTCTTT.